The TCR beta chain described here comes from a study of glioma-infiltrating T cells after dendritic cell vaccination. Study at large: Dendritic cell vaccine was injected intradermally three times, biweekly.

CDR1 is SGHTA, CDR2 FQGNSA, per germline. The length of the CDR3 is 14 residues. With V trimmed by 8 bases and J by 0 bases, 6 bases remained unmatched. Primers: 60 V beta forward and 13 J beta reverse. Generated by immunoSEQ multiplex PCR, the TCRdb table keeps only in-frame clones and is missing some. The table includes about 90,000 clones, around four fifths detected once. The time point denotes: after dendritic cell vaccination, including at tumor progression/relapse. The sequence was obtained from a human donor with glioblastoma. The chain recombines TRBV7-2 with TRBJ1-2; 7 bases are shared with TRBD1. Source: blood, taken after dendritic cell vaccination. CDR3 bases: TGTGCCAGCGCCTCCGGGACAGCTAACTATGGCTACACCTTC. Translated: CASASGTANYGYTF.